These 11 T cell receptor beta chains were all obtained from the same sample, sequenced in a study of T cells in Graves' hyperthyroidism and ophthalmopathy. Researchers took RNA transcripts and amplified the TCR beta CDR3 regions from them. With the HTBI primer set, the TCR CDR3 went through a first round of RT-PCR. TCRdb itself ran the multiplex PCR reads through MiXCR, one entry per CDR3 protein. The table records about 280,000 distinct CDR3 sequences, under 30% of them present only once. Input material: blood. The receptors were sampled from a man in his forties with Graves' hyperthyroidism that later progressed to Graves' ophthalmopathy.

This clonotype has ten or more counts. V and J are TRBV30 and TRBJ2-7; D may be TRBD2 (5 bases). CDR3 length: 11 amino acids. Germline V gives CDR1 GTSNPN, CDR2 SVGIG (reference sequence). V was pared by 3 bases and J by 6 bases, with 9 bases between. CDR3 coding DNA: TGTGCCTGGAGGGAAAGCGGCGAGCAGTACTTC. Its protein product is CAWRESGEQYF.

This clonotype was observed at least ten times. This chain connects TRBV10-3 to TRBJ2-2; TRBD1 agrees at 9 bases. CDR1 is ENHRY, CDR2 SYGVKD, per germline. The CDR3 sequence is 17 residues long. V was clipped by 5 bases and J by 6 bases; unmatched bases: 13. The CDR3 region has the DNA TGTGCCATCAGTCGACTCCCGGGACAGGGAACGGCCGGGGAGCTGTTTTTT. Translation: CAISRLPGQGTAGELFF.

This clonotype was detected many times. The rearrangement joins TRBV24-1 to TRBJ2-2, with D tentatively TRBD1 (5 bases). Germline V gives CDR1 KGHDR, CDR2 SFDVKD. The CDR3 runs to 12 residues. With 5 bases removed from V and 10 bases from J, the gap between germline ends came to 10 bases. CDR3 sequence reads: CATSAQGSELFF. In nucleotides, the CDR3 is TGTGCCACCAGTGCGCAGGGTTCGGAGCTGTTTTTT.

This clonotype was counted ten times or more. The chain combines TRBV12-3 or TRBV12-4 with TRBJ1-1; a possible D gene is TRBD1 (6 bases). The CDR3 loop spans 13 amino acids. Trimming stripped 10 bases from V and 1 base from J, with 13 bases between. The CDR3 reads CANPPGQNTEAFF. In DNA form, the CDR3 reads TGTGCCAATCCACCGGGACAGAACACTGAAGCTTTCTTT.

This clonotype appeared many times. V usage is TRBV20-1 and J usage is TRBJ2-5; 11 bases map to TRBD2. The CDR3 is 16 residues long. V dropped 0 bases and J dropped 1; count of bases not matched to a gene: 4. In germline, CDR1 is DFQATT, CDR2 SNEGSKA (reference sequence). The chain's CDR3 is CSARDRLAGIQETQYF. CDR3 DNA: TGCAGTGCTAGAGACCGACTAGCGGGGATCCAAGAGACCCAGTACTTC.

This clonotype was recorded many times. The V gene is TRBV29-1, the J gene TRBJ1-2, with D perhaps matching TRBD1 (5 bases). V lost 5 bases and J lost 4, with 17 bases in between. The germline V gene encodes CDR1 SQVTM and CDR2 ANQGSEA. The CDR3 extends over 14 amino acids. CDR3 protein: CSVWGIGNSYGYTF. Here the CDR3 DNA reads TGCAGCGTTTGGGGGATCGGGAATAGCTATGGCTACACCTTC.

This clonotype appeared many times. CDR3 coding DNA: TGTGCCAGCAGCGACGGACTAGCGGGAGGCCGACTCCAAGAGACCCAGTACTTC. It yields the protein CASSDGLAGGRLQETQYF. The chain has TRBV4-2 and TRBJ2-5; 14 bases match TRBD2. Losses at the gene ends were 5 bases for V and 1 base for J; bases not matched to a gene: 9. In germline, CDR1 is LGHNA, CDR2 YNFKEQ. The CDR3 covers 18 residues.

This clonotype showed up many times. The CDR3 region has the DNA TGTGCCAGCAGCTCACAGGGGGTCGTCCAAGAGACCCAGTACTTC. It codes for CASSSQGVVQETQYF. The genes are TRBV7-8 and TRBJ2-5; 8 positions match TRBD1. CDR3 length equals 15 residues. V dropped 4 bases and J dropped 1; count of bases not matched to a gene: 5. Germline CDR1 SGHVS, CDR2 FQNEAQ.

The table lists this clonotype with many counts. The chain employs TRBV5-1 and TRBJ2-5; TRBD1 might be the D (5 bases). Trimming cost V 2 bases and J 0 bases, with 8 bases left between them. This CDR3 contains 14 residues. Germline V gene data show CDR1 as SGHRS and CDR2 as YFSETQ. CDR3 protein: CASSFSTDQETQYF. In DNA, the CDR3 is TGCGCCAGCAGCTTCTCGACAGACCAAGAGACCCAGTACTTC.

The sample holds many counts of this clonotype. The genes are TRBV9 and TRBJ2-2; unclear D gene. CDR3 size: 18 residues. V was trimmed by 1 base and J by 1 base, leaving 17 bases between them. CDR1 SGDLS and CDR2 YYNGEE come from the germline V gene. The CDR3 DNA reads TGTGCCAGCAGCGTAATTGCAGGCCTCTCCTGGAACACCGGGGAGCTGTTTTTT. Amino acid sequence: CASSVIAGLSWNTGELFF.

This clonotype was recorded many times. One junction end does not reproduce the germline sequence, and a read error may be involved. The rearrangement uses TRBV7-9 and TRBJ1-1; D is perhaps TRBD1 (6 bases). This CDR3 has 15 residues. Germline V lookup: CDR1 SEHNR, CDR2 FQNEAQ (reference sequence). The CDR3 nucleotides read TGTGCCAGCAGCCTGGACAGATCAATGAACGCTGAAGCTTTCTTT. This translates into CASSLDRSMNAEAFF.